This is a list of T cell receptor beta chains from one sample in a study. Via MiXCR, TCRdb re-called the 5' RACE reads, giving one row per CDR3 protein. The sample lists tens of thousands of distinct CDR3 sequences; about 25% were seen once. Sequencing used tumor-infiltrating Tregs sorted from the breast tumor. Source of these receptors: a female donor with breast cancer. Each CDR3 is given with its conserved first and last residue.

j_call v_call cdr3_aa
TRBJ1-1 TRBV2 CANKRQMNTEAFF
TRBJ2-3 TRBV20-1 CSGLAGRTDTQYF
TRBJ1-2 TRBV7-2 CSSSLTGHYGYTF
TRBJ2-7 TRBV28 CASTGSGTLSYEQYF
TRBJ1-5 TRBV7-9 CASSNTGGLNQPQHF
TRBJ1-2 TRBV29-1 CSAGGQGNYGYTF
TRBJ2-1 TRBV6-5 CASSEAERGGHNEQFF
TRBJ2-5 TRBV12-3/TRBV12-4 CASSLPTSQETQYF
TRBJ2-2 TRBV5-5 CASSLVRQVNTGELFF
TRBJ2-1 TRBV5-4 CASSLVLAPTPYNEQFF
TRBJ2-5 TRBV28 CASSLAGSPETQYF
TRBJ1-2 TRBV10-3 CAISDGTARDGYTF
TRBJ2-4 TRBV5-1 CASSQTSGGLAKNIQYF
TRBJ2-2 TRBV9 CASSVTGEPGELFF
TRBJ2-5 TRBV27 CASGEQGGETQYF